Listed below are T cell receptor beta chains from one sample, sequenced in a study of neurological immune-mediated disorders. TCRdb passed the 5' RACE reads through MiXCR, listing each CDR3 protein once. The sample has 95,000 to 110,000 distinct CDR3 sequences; approximately 10% are singletons. The sample taken for sequencing was PBMCs. These receptor sequences come from a female donor with HTLV-1-associated myelopathy (HAM/TSP). CDR3s include the opening cysteine and the closing phenylalanine or tryptophan. A D gene is named only where the DNA matches it firmly. Size is stated for part of the rows, as once, few or many counts, or as a class when the clone is expanded.

V,D,length,J,size,DNA,CDR3
TRBV20-1,TRBD2,15,TRBJ2-5,many,TGCAGTGCTAGCTTAGGACTAGCATTCTCAAAGACCCAGTACTTC,CSASLGLAFSKTQYF
TRBV12-3/TRBV12-4,-,12,TRBJ1-6,-,TGTGCCAGCAGTTCTTCAAAGGCACACCTCCACTTT,CASSSSKAHLHF
TRBV20-1,-,14,TRBJ1-2,many,TGCAGTGCTCCTAGTCCCGGGACATCCGCGGGCTACACCTTC,CSAPSPGTSAGYTF
TRBV9,TRBD1,15,TRBJ2-1,many,TGTGCCAGCAGCGTAGAAGGACAGGAGTACAATGAGCAGTTCTTC,CASSVEGQEYNEQFF
TRBV21-1,-,16,TRBJ2-3,many,TGTGCCAGCAGCAAAAGTTGGAGTTTATACACAGATACGCAGTATTTT,CASSKSWSLYTDTQYF
TRBV20-1,-,16,TRBJ2-6,many,TGCAGTGCTAGAGATAGGGCGGTTTCTGGGGCCAACGTCCTGACTTTC,CSARDRAVSGANVLTF
TRBV5-1,-,13,TRBJ2-7,few,TGCGCCAGCAAAGTGGGGGAGACCTACGAGCAGTACTTC,CASKVGETYEQYF
TRBV20-1,-,15,TRBJ1-3,few,TGCAGTGCTAGAGATGTGGGGACAACTGGAAACACCATATATTTT,CSARDVGTTGNTIYF
TRBV7-9,TRBD1,14,TRBJ2-3,many,TGTGCCAGCAGCCCCCCGACAGGGATAGATACGCAGTATTTT,CASSPPTGIDTQYF
TRBV5-1,-,16,TRBJ2-3,many,TGCGCCAGCAGCTCCGCTCGGACCCAAAGCACAGATACGCAGTATTTT,CASSSARTQSTDTQYF
TRBV2,TRBD2,16,TRBJ2-7,-,TGTGCCAGCAGTGAAGCGATCCAAGCGGGGGGTATCGAGCAGTACTTC,CASSEAIQAGGIEQYF
TRBV6-5,TRBD1,15,TRBJ2-7,many,TGTGCCAGCAGTTACTCAAGGGGGCACTCCTACGAGCAGTACTTC,CASSYSRGHSYEQYF
TRBV5-1,-,12,TRBJ2-5,many,TGCGCCAGCAGCTTGGAAGGAGAGACCCAGTACTTC,CASSLEGETQYF
TRBV20-1,-,16,TRBJ2-3,many,TGCAGTGCCCAAATATTAGGGGGGGTAAACACAGATACGCAGTATTTT,CSAQILGGVNTDTQYF
TRBV7-2,TRBD1,15,TRBJ2-7,many,TGTGCCAGCAGCTTAGGACAGGGGGTTGGGTACGAGCAGTACTTC,CASSLGQGVGYEQYF
TRBV3-1,-,13,TRBJ1-2,few,TGTGCCAGCAGCCAAGTTGCAGGGTATGGCTACACCTTC,CASSQVAGYGYTF
TRBV29-1,-,11,TRBJ1-1,many,TGCAGCGTTGCACAGGTAACTGAAGCTTTCTTT,CSVAQVTEAFF
TRBV20-1,-,10,TRBJ2-1,-,TGCAGTGCTCGGGGGAATGAGCAGCTCTTC,CSARGNEQLF
TRBV28,-,14,TRBJ1-5,many,TGTGCCAGCAGTTTATATACAAACAATCAGCCCCAGCATTTT,CASSLYTNNQPQHF
TRBV5-1,-,13,TRBJ1-2,many,TGCGCCAGCAGCTTCCGGGGGGACTATGGCTACACCTTC,CASSFRGDYGYTF
TRBV4-1,-,16,TRBJ2-3,many,TGCGCCAGCAGCCACCTCCCTGAGGGGACTGAAGATACGCAGTATTTT,CASSHLPEGTEDTQYF
TRBV7-3,-,13,TRBJ2-7,-,TGTGCCAGCAGCCTTGAAGCTACCTACGAGCAGTACTTC,CASSLEATYEQYF
TRBV24-1,TRBD1,15,TRBJ1-1,many,TGTGCCACGACTCGTGGGACAGGGGTAAACACTGAAGCTTTCTTT,CATTRGTGVNTEAFF
TRBV10-3,-,12,TRBJ1-2,-,TGTGCCACTGACATGGGGGCGGGTGGCTACACCTTC,CATDMGAGGYTF
TRBV7-9,-,14,TRBJ1-2,many,TGTGCCAGCACCCTTGGGTCCCTGAGCTATGGCTACACCTTC,CASTLGSLSYGYTF
TRBV5-4,TRBD1,13,TRBJ2-7,-,TGTGCCAGCAGTACGGGACAGGAAGACGAGCAGTACTTC,CASSTGQEDEQYF
TRBV9,TRBD2,20,TRBJ2-2,many,TGTGCCAGCAGCGCCTCCGGGGGGGGGTCTACTAACGCGAACACCGGGGAGCTGTTTTTT,CASSASGGGSTNANTGELFF